A selection of T cell receptor beta chains follows, all from one sample in a study of cytomegalovirus exposure and HLA in healthy donors. The protocol was immunoSEQ multiplex PCR, while the TCRdb copy is restricted to in-frame clones and leaves out a portion. The data show 130,000 to 150,000 clones, about three quarters seen once. The sample was PBMCs. The receptors derive from a man aged 35-49 years in good health and CMV-seropositive. The CDR3 runs from the conserved cysteine through the conserved F or W. Each record gives: V gene, J gene, clone size, D gene, CDR3 protein, CDR3 DNA. D genes are given only for firm matches. Some rows mark clone size as missing; the rest say once, few, many or name a class of expanded clone.

>TRBV27|TRBJ2-7|NA|TRBD1
CASSSGQLNEQYF
TGTGCCAGCAGTTCGGGACAGCTGAACGAGCAGTACTTC
>TRBV2|TRBJ1-1|NA|TRBD1
CASRRDRLNTEAFF
TGTGCCAGTAGGAGGGACAGGCTAAACACTGAAGCTTTCTTT
>TRBV6-5|TRBJ2-7|NA|TRBD2
CASSYSGLAGGGEQYF
TGTGCCAGCAGTTACTCGGGACTAGCGGGAGGAGGCGAGCAGTACTTC
>TRBV27|TRBJ2-2|NA|TRBD2
CASRSGRATGELFF
TGTGCCAGCAGGTCCGGGAGGGCCACCGGGGAGCTGTTTTTT
>TRBV19|TRBJ2-2|NA|NA
CASSFRIAPGGELFF
TGTGCCAGTAGTTTCCGAATAGCGCCGGGCGGGGAGCTGTTTTTT
>TRBV20-1|TRBJ2-1|NA|NA
CSAQQGNEQFF
TGCAGTGCGCAACAGGGAAATGAGCAGTTCTTC
>TRBV29-1|TRBJ1-5|NA|TRBD1
CSVRDSLNQPQHF
TGCAGCGTTCGGGACAGTTTAAATCAGCCCCAGCATTTT
>TRBV19|TRBJ2-1|NA|TRBD1
CASSMIGQGVNNEQFF
TGTGCCAGTAGTATGATTGGACAGGGGGTAAACAATGAGCAGTTCTTC
>TRBV28|TRBJ1-1|NA|TRBD1
CASSFDRGTTEAFF
TGTGCCAGCAGTTTCGACAGGGGAACCACTGAAGCTTTCTTT
>TRBV6-5|TRBJ2-7|once|TRBD2
CASSPQREASRRYF
TGTGCCAGCAGCCCTCAGCGGGAGGCCTCTCGGAGGTACTTC
>TRBV30|TRBJ2-3|NA|TRBD2
CAWSPGTSGSADTQYF
TGTGCCTGGAGTCCAGGGACTAGCGGGAGTGCAGATACGCAGTATTTT
>TRBV7-8|TRBJ1-3|NA|NA
CASSSGATGNTIYF
TGTGCCAGCAGCTCAGGGGCAACTGGAAACACCATATATTTT
>TRBV5-1|TRBJ2-2|few|NA
CASSLGQHTGELFF
TGCGCCAGCAGCTTGGGACAGCACACCGGGGAGCTGTTTTTT
>TRBV4-2|TRBJ1-1|NA|NA
CASSQETVNTEAFF
TGTGCCAGCAGCCAAGAAACAGTGAACACTGAAGCTTTCTTT
>TRBV28|TRBJ2-3|NA|TRBD2
CAGTSGRAADTQYF
TGTGCCGGAACTAGCGGGAGGGCGGCGGATACGCAGTATTTT
>TRBV7-8|TRBJ1-5|NA|TRBD1
CASRTGTGKDQPQHF
TGTGCCAGCAGAACCGGGACAGGGAAGGATCAGCCCCAGCATTTT
>TRBV7-2|TRBJ2-6|NA|NA
CASSLDSYGANVLTF
TGTGCCAGCAGCCTAGACAGTTATGGGGCCAACGTCCTGACTTTC
>TRBV28|TRBJ2-3|NA|TRBD2
CASSSWGGKTDTQYF
TGTGCCAGCAGTTCCTGGGGGGGGAAGACAGATACGCAGTATTTT
>TRBV27|TRBJ1-6|NA|NA
CASSPGLPTYSPLHF
TGTGCCAGCAGTCCAGGCCTACCCACCTATTCACCCCTCCACTTT
>TRBV30|TRBJ2-3|NA|TRBD2
CAWVPGGRADTQYF
TGTGCCTGGGTCCCCGGGGGGAGGGCGGATACGCAGTATTTT
>TRBV9|TRBJ2-3|NA|NA
CASSVVASTDTQYF
TGTGCCAGCAGCGTAGTGGCCTCCACAGATACGCAGTATTTT
>TRBV2|TRBJ1-4|NA|NA
CASSPGQGSNEKLFF
TGTGCCAGCAGCCCAGGGCAGGGCTCTAATGAAAAACTGTTTTTT
>TRBV27|TRBJ2-7|NA|NA
CASSPIDSSYEQYF
TGTGCCAGCAGTCCCATTGACAGTTCCTACGAGCAGTACTTC
>TRBV19|TRBJ2-7|NA|TRBD1
CATATGVGGEQYF
TGTGCCACGGCGACAGGGGTTGGGGGAGAGCAGTACTTC
>TRBV15|TRBJ1-5|NA|NA
CATSRDGGGAGNQPQHF
TGTGCCACCAGCAGAGATGGGGGAGGGGCTGGAAATCAGCCCCAGCATTTT
>TRBV19|TRBJ2-1|NA|NA
CASSIRGRSNEQFF
TGTGCCAGTAGTATTCGGGGGAGAAGTAATGAGCAGTTCTTC
>TRBV27|TRBJ2-7|NA|NA
CASSPEVPYEQYF
TGTGCCAGCAGTCCCGAGGTACCCTACGAGCAGTACTTC
>TRBV5-4|TRBJ2-3|once|TRBD2
CASSKEWRTSGTDTQYF
TGTGCCAGCAGCAAAGAATGGAGGACTAGCGGCACAGATACGCAGTATTTT
>TRBV28|TRBJ2-5|NA|TRBD2
CASTLGTSLETQYF
TGTGCCAGCACCTTGGGGACTAGCCTAGAGACCCAGTACTTC
>TRBV4-3|TRBJ2-7|NA|TRBD2
CASSQEGLADSSYEQYF
TGCGCCAGCAGCCAAGAGGGACTAGCGGATTCCTCCTACGAGCAGTACTTC
>TRBV9|TRBJ1-2|NA|NA
CASSVAITSYGYTF
TGTGCCAGCAGCGTAGCTATAACCTCCTATGGCTACACCTTC
>TRBV29-1|TRBJ1-2|once|NA
CSGEANYGYTF
TGCAGCGGAGAAGCTAACTATGGCTACACCTTC
>TRBV15|TRBJ1-5|few|NA
CATSSPVGAQHF
TGTGCCACCAGCAGCCCTGTCGGGGCCCAGCATTTT
>TRBV7-9|TRBJ2-3|NA|TRBD1
CASSLVWDRETDTQYF
TGTGCCAGCAGCTTAGTATGGGACAGGGAGACAGATACGCAGTATTTT
>TRBV5-1|TRBJ2-5|NA|NA
CASQTAQKETQYF
TGCGCCAGCCAGACAGCGCAAAAAGAGACCCAGTACTTC
>TRBV7-9|TRBJ2-7|NA|TRBD2
CASSPFGTSGVYEQYF
TGTGCCAGCAGCCCCTTCGGGACTAGCGGGGTTTACGAGCAGTACTTC
>TRBV18|TRBJ1-1|few|NA
CASSPPVREAFF
TGTGCCAGCTCACCACCTGTTAGAGAAGCTTTCTTT
>TRBV5-1|TRBJ2-2|NA|NA
CASAPGRNTGELFF
TGCGCCAGCGCACCGGGAAGGAACACCGGGGAGCTGTTTTTT
>TRBV10-2|TRBJ2-7|NA|NA
CASSESNGGEQYF
TGCGCCAGCAGTGAGTCTAACGGTGGCGAGCAGTACTTC
>TRBV5-1|TRBJ1-2|once|TRBD1
CASSLVTGDDYGYTF
TGCGCCAGCAGCTTGGTTACAGGGGATGACTATGGCTACACCTTC
>TRBV5-4|TRBJ2-7|few|NA
CASSLTPEQYF
TGTGCCAGCAGCTTGACTCCCGAGCAGTACTTC
>TRBV29-1|TRBJ2-7|NA|NA
CSVAKGITYEQYF
TGCAGCGTTGCGAAGGGGATTACCTACGAGCAGTACTTC
>TRBV2|TRBJ1-1|few|NA
CASSGFPGTEAFF
TGTGCCAGCAGCGGATTTCCGGGGACTGAAGCTTTCTTT
>TRBV27|TRBJ1-2|NA|NA
CASSTGSNYGYTF
TGTGCCAGCAGTACCGGTTCTAACTATGGCTACACCTTC
>TRBV6-4|TRBJ2-1|many|TRBD2
CASSDSTSGSNEQFF
TGTGCCAGCAGTGACTCGACTAGCGGGAGCAATGAGCAGTTCTTC
>TRBV5-1|TRBJ2-1|NA|TRBD2
CASSVGLAGGEQFF
TGCGCCAGCAGCGTAGGACTAGCGGGAGGAGAGCAGTTCTTC
>TRBV11-3|TRBJ2-7|NA|NA
CASSLVQGWIDEQYF
TGTGCCAGCAGCTTAGTTCAGGGTTGGATCGACGAGCAGTACTTC
>TRBV6-6|TRBJ2-7|NA|NA
CASSYPSSSNHEQYF
TGTGCCAGCAGTTACCCTTCGAGTAGTAACCACGAGCAGTACTTC
>TRBV7-2|TRBJ2-1|NA|TRBD2
CASSFGTSRDEQFF
TGTGCCAGCAGCTTCGGGACTAGTCGGGATGAGCAGTTCTTC
>TRBV10-3|TRBJ2-7|few|TRBD1
CAISEAGTGIYEQYF
TGTGCCATCAGTGAAGCCGGGACAGGGATCTACGAGCAGTACTTC
>TRBV11-1|TRBJ1-2|NA|TRBD1
CASSPGQGDYGYTF
TGTGCCAGCAGCCCTGGACAGGGGGACTATGGCTACACCTTC
>TRBV4-1|TRBJ1-4|few|NA
CASSNPLRGNNEKLFF
TGCGCCAGCAGCAACCCCCTCAGGGGTAATAATGAAAAACTGTTTTTT